Listed below are T cell receptor beta chains from one sample, sequenced in a study of blood T cells in healthy people across ages. TCRdb redid the calling of the 5' RACE reads with MiXCR, one entry per CDR3 protein. The table lists some 1.1 million distinct CDR3 sequences, 35% to 40% of them singletons. Sequenced material: blood. Every receptor here comes from a man aged 18 to 29 in good health. Each CDR3 is given with its conserved first and last residue. The D gene is left open where the match is weak. Only part of the rows carry a size: once, few, many, or a class if the clone is expanded.

size	V	D	J	DNA	CDR3
few	TRBV4-2	-	TRBJ2-3	TGTGCCAGCAGCCCACGTGGGGACGGTTACACAGATACGCAGTATTTT	CASSPRGDGYTDTQYF
few	TRBV5-1	-	TRBJ2-7	TGCGCCAGCGGAGGGGCCCTACCCTACGAGCAGTACTTC	CASGGALPYEQYF
once	TRBV5-4	-	TRBJ2-3	TGTGCCAGCAGCGGGGAGCTAGATTCAGATACGCAGTATTTT	CASSGELDSDTQYF
-	TRBV7-3	-	TRBJ2-2	TGTGCCAGCAGCCTCGGGTCGGAAACCGGGGAGCTGTTTTTT	CASSLGSETGELFF
many	TRBV2	-	TRBJ1-5	TGTGCCTCAGGTCGGGATAGCAATCAGCCCCAGCATTTT	CASGRDSNQPQHF
few	TRBV12-5	-	TRBJ2-6	TGTGCTAGTGGTTCCTCTGGGGCCAACGTCCTGACTTTC	CASGSSGANVLTF
-	TRBV12-3/TRBV12-4	-	TRBJ2-3	TGTGCCAGCACACCGGCGGGCACAGATACGCAGTATTTT	CASTPAGTDTQYF
once	TRBV20-1	TRBD1	TRBJ2-1	TGCAGTGCTACTTTAAACCGGGACAGGAACTACAATGAGCAGTTCTTC	CSATLNRDRNYNEQFF
-	TRBV12-3/TRBV12-4	-	TRBJ2-4	TGTGCCAGCAGTTCCTGGTCTGAGGCCAAAACCATTCAGTACTTC	CASSSWSEAKTIQYF
once	TRBV18	-	TRBJ1-1	TGTGCCAGCTCACCACCGTCCGTTAGAGCCGAAGCTTTCTTT	CASSPPSVRAEAFF
many	TRBV29-1	-	TRBJ1-2	TGCAGCGTTGAGCGGCAGACTGGCTCCGGCTACACCTTC	CSVERQTGSGYTF
-	TRBV20-1	-	TRBJ1-5	TGCAGTGCTGGGGGCAGTTATAGCAATCAGCCCCAGCATTTT	CSAGGSYSNQPQHF
-	TRBV11-2	-	TRBJ2-2	TGTGCCAGCAGCTCGCCGGCCGGGACCGCGAACACCGGGGAGCTGTTTTTT	CASSSPAGTANTGELFF
-	TRBV3-1	-	TRBJ2-7	TGTGCCAGCAGCCTAAGACTGCCCACGGGAACCTACGAGCAGTACTTC	CASSLRLPTGTYEQYF
-	TRBV6-2/TRBV6-3	-	TRBJ2-7	TGTGCCGGCAGTTACTCGACGGCTTCCTACGAGCAGTACTTC	CAGSYSTASYEQYF
-	TRBV19	TRBD1	TRBJ2-5	TGTGCCAGTAGTACTGGACAGGGTCGAAGAGAGACCCAGTACTTC	CASSTGQGRRETQYF
many	TRBV12-3/TRBV12-4	-	TRBJ1-2	TGTGCCAGCACCTCGACAGGCGTTAACTATGGCTACACCTTC	CASTSTGVNYGYTF
-	TRBV19	-	TRBJ1-4	TGTGCCAGTACCCCCGGGACTAGAAATGAAAAACTGTTTTTT	CASTPGTRNEKLFF
-	TRBV5-1	-	TRBJ2-5	TGCGCCAGCAGCGTGGGCCAGGGTTCGGAGACCCAGTACTTC	CASSVGQGSETQYF
-	TRBV5-1	-	TRBJ2-4	TGCGCCAGCAGCTTGGTAACCCAGCCCCTAAACATTCAGTACTTC	CASSLVTQPLNIQYF
-	TRBV7-9	-	TRBJ1-4	TGTGCCAGCAGCTTGGGGCATAAGGGGGAAAAACTGTTTTTT	CASSLGHKGEKLFF
few	TRBV12-3/TRBV12-4	-	TRBJ2-3	TGTGCCAGCAGTTCCATTGGACTTGTAGATACGCAGTATTTT	CASSSIGLVDTQYF
-	TRBV6-5	TRBD1	TRBJ2-7	TGTGCCAGCAGTACGCGGGACAGGAGATACAATGAGCAGTACTTC	CASSTRDRRYNEQYF
-	TRBV6-1	TRBD2	TRBJ2-7	TGTGCCAGCAGTGAGAGTCGTAGCGGGAGCTCCTGCGAGCAGTACTTC	CASSESRSGSSCEQYF
many	TRBV9	TRBD1	TRBJ2-7	TGTGCCAGCAGCTTACAGGACAGGGGCTTCGACGAGCAGTACTTC	CASSLQDRGFDEQYF
few	TRBV9	-	TRBJ2-3	TGTGCCAGCAGCGTAGCTCGACTAGACACAGATACGCAGTATTTT	CASSVARLDTDTQYF
-	TRBV20-1	TRBD2	TRBJ2-1	TGCAGTGCTAGAGGGCCAGCGGGGGGGTACAATGAGCAGTTCTTC	CSARGPAGGYNEQFF
-	TRBV14	-	TRBJ1-2	TGTGCCAGCAGCATGCCGACTAGGGGCTATGGCTACACCTTC	CASSMPTRGYGYTF
few	TRBV5-1	TRBD1	TRBJ2-1	TGCGCCAGCAGCTTGGTTATCCGACAGGGGGGAGATGAGCAGTTCTTC	CASSLVIRQGGDEQFF
few	TRBV21-1	-	TRBJ1-1	TGTGCCAGCAGCCTCCGAGGGGACAGTAGGGCTTTCTTT	CASSLRGDSRAFF
once	TRBV10-2	TRBD2	TRBJ2-3	TGCGCCAGCGGTCGAGCGGGAACCCGCACAGATACGCAGTATTTT	CASGRAGTRTDTQYF